These 8 T cell receptor beta chains were sequenced from one sample in a study of human T cells and chemical hapten exposure. This sample's time point: patch test 2, 6 weeks after DPC sensitization. Treatment denoted: therapeutic diphenylcyclopropenone sensitization with weekly scalp DPC. Each CDR3 protein gets one entry after TCRdb re-called the RACE reads with MiXCR. The table shows about 26,000 distinct CDR3 sequences, with 9.4% occurring only once. The sample here was whole blood, taken in connection with sensitization to the hapten diphenylcyclopropenone (DPC). The origin of the receptors is a man aged 30 to 39 with alopecia areata. Some clones in this sample may be carry-over from other donors' samples.

This clonotype showed up many times. CDR3 in DNA: TGCAGCGTTGGGTTGAACACTGAAGCTTTCTTT. Residues: CSVGLNTEAFF. The gene calls are TRBV29-1 and TRBJ1-1; D is ambiguous. CDR3 length: 11 amino acids. Germline lookup yields CDR1 SQVTM and CDR2 ANQGSEA. V gave up 4 bases and J gave up 0 bases, with 3 bases separating them.

The chain carries TRBV19 and TRBJ2-3; 8 nucleotides agree with TRBD1. J gave up 0 bases and V 2 bases, and 4 bases lay outside the gene matches. The CDR3 has 16 amino acids. CDR1 is LNHDA, CDR2 SQIVND, per germline (reference sequence). This chain's CDR3 is CASSIRTGTSTDTQYF. The CDR3 DNA reads TGTGCCAGTAGTATAAGGACAGGGACGAGCACAGATACGCAGTATTTT.

The sample holds a few counts of this clonotype. The chain carries TRBV19 and TRBJ2-2; 7 bases align to TRBD2. Germline-derived CDR1 and CDR2 are LNHDA and SQIVND (reference sequence). The CDR3 extends over 16 amino acids. The trim removed 9 bases at V and 0 bases at J, leaving 10 bases unmatched. The CDR3 is CASHTSLAANTGELFF. CDR3 sequence (DNA): TGTGCCAGCCACACTAGCCTAGCGGCGAACACCGGGGAGCTGTTTTTT.

This clonotype showed up many times. V gene TRBV11-2 combines with J gene TRBJ2-5; D ambiguous. The CDR3 sequence is 11 residues long. Per the germline V gene, CDR1 is SGHAT and CDR2 is FQNNGV. V was clipped by 2 bases and J by 5 bases, with 3 bases between them. The CDR3 loop is CASSLLETQYF. For the CDR3, the DNA is TGTGCCAGCAGCTTACTCGAGACCCAGTACTTC.

This sequence joins TRBV6-2 or TRBV6-3 and TRBJ1-2; TRBD1 matches 7 bases. The CDR3 covers 13 residues. V trimming: 5 bases; J trimming: 13 bases; junction bases outside the gene matches: 13. Germline CDR1 and CDR2: MNHEY and SVGEGT. CDR3 protein: CASSPPEGQSGTF. Here the CDR3 DNA reads TGTGCCAGCAGTCCCCCCGAGGGACAGTCTGGCACCTTC.

This chain joins TRBV19 and TRBJ1-3, with TRBD1 identical over 7 bases. CDR1 is LNHDA, CDR2 SQIVND, per germline (reference sequence). The CDR3 is 16 residues long. V lost 3 bases to trimming and J lost 0 bases; unmatched junction nucleotides: 5. The chain's CDR3 is CASSIITGASGNTIYF. The CDR3 DNA sequence: TGTGCCAGTAGTATCATTACAGGGGCCTCTGGAAACACCATATATTTT.

Relative to its sample, this clonotype is medium-sized (0.01 to 0.1%). The chain links TRBV29-1 to TRBJ2-1; no definite D call. This CDR3 is built from 15 residues. The V end lost 2 bases, the J end lost 1 base, and 12 bases lay between the germline ends. CDR1 and CDR2 (germline): SQVTM, ANQGSEA. The CDR3 region is CSVELYFGSYNEQFF. The CDR3 DNA is TGCAGCGTTGAACTATACTTCGGGTCCTACAATGAGCAGTTCTTC.

In its sample, this clonotype was seen many times. This chain joins TRBV4-2 and TRBJ1-5; D not resolved. The germline V gene has CDR1 LGHNA and CDR2 YNFKEQ. Deletions cut 0 bases from V and 7 bases from J, with 13 bases between. The CDR3 contains 15 residues. CDR3 sequence reads: CASSQESGVRQPQHF. The CDR3 DNA sequence: TGTGCCAGCAGCCAAGAATCCGGGGTACGGCAGCCCCAGCATTTT.